A selection of T cell receptor beta chains follows, all from one sample in a study of T cell responses to AZD1222 COVID-19 vaccine. This table comes from immunoSEQ multiplex PCR, and its TCRdb copy is limited to in-frame clones, with some not included. The sample consists of approximately 120,000 clones, 85% to 90% of them appearing once. The source was peripheral blood, collected on day 0 of AZD1222 vaccination. The receptors were gathered from an adult in good health. CDR3s include the opening cysteine and the closing phenylalanine or tryptophan. The D gene is left open where the match is weak. Only some rows state a clone size, as once, few, many or a class for expanded clones.

cdr3_length d_call j_call clone_size v_call cdr3_aa cdr3_nt
13 - TRBJ2-3 once TRBV7-2 CASWGDRTDTQYF TGTGCCAGCTGGGGGGATCGGACAGATACGCAGTATTTT
13 TRBD2 TRBJ2-7 once TRBV18 CASSPPGLAVRYF TGTGCCAGCTCACCCCCAGGACTAGCGGTTCGGTACTTC
14 - TRBJ1-2 once TRBV24-1 CATSDGSLSYGYTF TGTGCCACCAGTGATGGCAGTCTTTCTTATGGCTACACCTTC
17 - TRBJ1-5 - TRBV4-1 CASSQDPGWANGQPQHF TGCGCCAGCAGCCAAGATCCGGGTTGGGCCAATGGTCAGCCCCAGCATTTT
14 - TRBJ1-4 - TRBV27 CASSLGRNHEKLFF TGTGCCAGCAGTTTGGGGCGGAATCATGAAAAACTGTTTTTT
12 - TRBJ1-6 - TRBV7-2 CASSLDRSPLHF TGTGCCAGCAGCTTAGACCGCTCACCCCTCCACTTT
16 - TRBJ2-1 - TRBV9 CASSVAAVVPYNEQFF TGTGCCAGCAGCGTAGCAGCGGTGGTTCCCTACAATGAGCAGTTCTTC
14 - TRBJ2-7 - TRBV27 CASSSATGTYEQYF TGTGCCAGCAGTTCGGCAACCGGAACCTACGAGCAGTACTTC
14 - TRBJ1-1 - TRBV6-5 CASSQPPGDTEAFF TGTGCCAGCAGTCAGCCCCCGGGGGACACTGAAGCTTTCTTT
11 - TRBJ1-3 few TRBV10-3 CAISGGNTIYF TGTGCCATCAGTGGTGGAAACACCATATATTTT
18 - TRBJ2-6 - TRBV4-1 CASRSPRGQPSGANVLTF TGCGCCAGCAGGAGCCCCCGGGGTCAGCCCTCTGGGGCCAACGTCCTGACTTTC
15 - TRBJ2-7 - TRBV11-2 CASTRGGTASYEQYF TGTGCCAGCACTAGGGGGGGGACGGCCTCCTACGAGCAGTACTTC
14 TRBD1 TRBJ2-5 - TRBV7-9 CASSLGTAKETQYF TGTGCCAGCAGCTTGGGGACAGCAAAAGAGACCCAGTACTTC
11 - TRBJ1-1 - TRBV6-6 CASSLDTEAFF TGTGCCAGCTCACTCGACACTGAAGCTTTCTTT
12 - TRBJ1-3 - TRBV2 CASSKGGDTIYF TGTGCCAGCAGTAAGGGGGGAGACACCATATATTTT
15 TRBD1 TRBJ1-2 - TRBV6-5 CASGGISDRAEGYTF TGTGCCAGCGGGGGGATAAGCGACAGGGCGGAGGGCTACACCTTC
14 - TRBJ2-7 - TRBV6-5 CASSMDSDSYEQYF TGTGCCAGCAGTATGGACTCAGACTCCTACGAGCAGTACTTC
14 TRBD1 TRBJ2-5 - TRBV9 CASSVTGAMETQYF TGTGCCAGCAGCGTGACAGGGGCCATGGAGACCCAGTACTTC
17 - TRBJ2-2 - TRBV7-6 CASSLEGRPTNTGELFF TGTGCCAGCAGCTTAGAGGGCAGGCCAACGAACACCGGGGAGCTGTTTTTT
16 - TRBJ1-1 - TRBV5-1 CASSFFPGAENTEAFF TGCGCCAGCAGCTTTTTCCCCGGAGCAGAAAACACTGAAGCTTTCTTT
16 TRBD1 TRBJ2-1 once TRBV10-3 CAISAPRGTGVPEQFF TGTGCCATCAGTGCACCGAGAGGGACAGGGGTTCCTGAGCAGTTCTTC
12 - TRBJ2-7 - TRBV9 CASSGKIYEQYF TGTGCCAGCAGCGGAAAGATTTACGAGCAGTACTTC
15 - TRBJ2-5 - TRBV3-1/TRBV3-2 CASSAPGRWQETQYF TGTGCCAGCAGCGCCCCCGGCCGGTGGCAAGAGACCCAGTACTTC